This T cell receptor beta chain is drawn from a study of control samples from healthy donors and cancer patients. Generated by immunoSEQ multiplex PCR, the TCRdb table keeps only in-frame clones and is missing some. The table includes about 5,500 clones, around 70% detected once. The sequencing input was formalin-fixed, paraffin-embedded tissue. This TCR came from a male donor with melanoma.

DNA of the CDR3: TGTGCCAGCAGTTTGCATCAGAGCTATGGCTACACCTTC. This codes for CASSLHQSYGYTF. The gene calls are TRBV12-3 or TRBV12-4 and TRBJ1-2; no clear D gene. This CDR3 has 13 residues. V dropped 3 bases and J dropped 4 bases, with 9 bases sitting between them.